These 18 T cell receptor beta chains share one sample of origin, sequenced in a study of regulatory T cells in long-lasting Graves disease. The time point: persistent/refractory GD, antithyroid drugs over 5 years with positive TRAb. Researchers made the TCR library from RNA that was extracted from PBMCs. Construction of the TCR beta libraries employed iRepertoire HTBI primers in conjunction with Arm-PCR of CDR3 regions. TCRdb fed the multiplex PCR reads into MiXCR, producing one record per CDR3 protein. The table records under 450,000 distinct CDR3 sequences, around 24% of them present only once. The material sequenced was peripheral blood mononuclear cells (PBMCs), taken when the disease was refractory, from a patient treated with antithyroid drugs. All receptors come from a female donor with Graves disease.

The chain joins TRBV27 to TRBJ1-1; D unclear. Germline V lookup: CDR1 MNHEY, CDR2 SMNVEV (reference sequence). With 6 bases removed from V and 4 bases from J, the gap between germline ends came to 12 bases. The CDR3 has 13 amino acids. The chain's CDR3 is CASSPLFGTEAFF. The CDR3 nucleotides are TGTGCCAGCAGCCCCCTTTTTGGCACTGAAGCTTTCTTT.

A remark on this clonotype: Just one base apart from a much larger clone, this may be a read error. The rearrangement joins TRBV2 to TRBJ1-1; possible D gene TRBD1, 6 bases. The germline CDR1 and CDR2 sequences are SNHLY and FYNNEI. The V gene lost 2 bases and the J gene lost 6 bases, with 19 bases spanning the gap. The CDR3 runs 16 residues. As DNA, the CDR3 is TGTGCCAGCAGTGAATACGGGGGCATATTTAACGCTGAAGCTTTCTTT. Protein sequence: CASSEYGGIFNAEAFF.

The chain has TRBV27 and TRBJ2-3, with D possibly matching TRBD2 (5 bases). Between the trimmed V and J ends, which lost 3 bases and 0 bases, there was a span of 10 bases. The length of the CDR3 is 15 residues. The germline V gene has CDR1 MNHEY and CDR2 SMNVEV (reference sequence). The CDR3 region is CASSFRGSSTDTQYF. CDR3 bases: TGTGCCAGCAGTTTTCGAGGGAGCAGCACAGATACGCAGTATTTT.

The V gene is TRBV7-3, the J gene TRBJ2-4; possible D gene TRBD1, 5 bases. V gave up 0 bases and J gave up 5 bases, with 11 bases separating them. The germline V gene has CDR1 SGHTA and CDR2 FQGTGA. The CDR3 runs to 15 residues. CDR3 protein: CASSLTSPGQNIQYF. The DNA for the CDR3 is TGTGCCAGCAGCTTAACGTCGCCAGGGCAAAACATTCAGTACTTC. Full variable domain (remainder filled in from reference TRBV7-3 and TRBJ2-4): GAGVSQTPSNKVTEKGKYVELRCDPISGHTALYWYRQSLGQGPEFLIYFQGTGAADDSGLPNDRFFAVRPEGSVSTLKIQRTERGDSAVYLCASSLTSPGQNIQYFGAGTRLSVL.

This clonotype was seen a few times. The rearrangement uses TRBV5-8 and TRBJ2-1; 7 bases line up with TRBD1. With V trimmed by 6 bases and J by 6 bases, 9 bases remained unmatched. Germline CDR1 is SGHTS and CDR2 is YDEGEE. The CDR3 consists of 14 residues. CDR3 amino acids: CASTQQGWRNEQFF. The CDR3 DNA follows: TGTGCCAGCACTCAACAGGGGTGGCGCAATGAGCAGTTCTTC.

This clonotype showed up just once. This chain joins TRBV20-1 and TRBJ1-5; tentatively, D is TRBD1 (6 bases). This CDR3 contains 13 residues. Trimming cost V 6 bases and J 4 bases, with 13 bases left between them. Germline CDR1 reads DFQATT; CDR2 reads SNEGSKA (reference sequence). The CDR3: CSAGGAGNQPQHF. The CDR3 nucleotides read TGCAGTGCCGGGGGGGCCGGGAATCAGCCCCAGCATTTT.

This clonotype turned up a few times. A read error is possible here, since a much larger clone lies one base away. This chain uses TRBV3-1 with TRBJ2-7; D remains ambiguous. The CDR3 is 11 amino acids. Per germline, CDR1 LGHDT and CDR2 YNNKEL (reference sequence). Written as DNA, the CDR3 is TGTGCCAGCAGCCAACTATACGAGCTGTACTTC. As protein: CASSQLYELYF.

This clonotype was seen ten or more times. The chain has TRBV12-3 or TRBV12-4 and TRBJ1-2; D perhaps matches TRBD1 (6 bases). With 6 bases removed from V and 2 bases from J, the gap between germline ends came to 13 bases. CDR3 length: 14 amino acids. The CDR3 DNA reads TGTGCCAGCAGCGGACAGTTGATAAACTATGGCTACACCTTC. It specifies CASSGQLINYGYTF.

The gene calls are TRBV29-1 and TRBJ1-2; 9 nucleotides agree with TRBD1. Germline V gene sequence: CDR1 SQVTM, CDR2 ANQGSEA. With V trimmed by 6 bases and J by 3 bases, 8 bases remained unmatched. The CDR3 is 14 residues long. CDR3 loop: CSVKQGALDYGYTF. The DNA of the CDR3 is TGCAGCGTAAAACAGGGGGCGTTAGACTATGGCTACACCTTC.

This clonotype was seen at least ten times. V gene TRBV29-1 combines with J gene TRBJ2-7, with D unclear. Germline V gene data show CDR1 as SQVTM and CDR2 as ANQGSEA. This CDR3 is built from 14 residues. The V end lost 6 bases, the J end lost 1 base, and 16 bases lay between the germline ends. CDR3 DNA: TGCAGCGTCGTATTCGGCCCAGAGTCCTACGAGCAGTACTTC. This translates into CSVVFGPESYEQYF.

The CDR3 nucleotides are TGTGCCAGCAGTTACTCACGGACTAGCGGGATACCTCACTTTGTCGACGAGCAGTACTTC. It encodes CASSYSRTSGIPHFVDEQYF. The chain uses TRBV6-2 or TRBV6-3 and TRBJ2-7; the match to TRBD2 covers 12 bases. Germline V CDR1 and CDR2: MNHEY, SVGEGT. With 0 bases clipped from V and 5 bases from J, the junction kept 17 bases outside the gene matches. The CDR3 has 20 amino acids.

The rearrangement joins TRBV6-1 to TRBJ1-1; D unclear. V lost 7 bases and J 2 bases, leaving 5 bases between the germline ends. The CDR3 totals 11 residues. CDR1 and CDR2 from the germline V gene are MNHNS and SASEGT. Written as DNA, the CDR3 is TGTGCCAGCAACGGCAACACTGAAGCTTTCTTT. It is translated as CASNGNTEAFF.

This clonotype was detected ten times or more. The gene calls are TRBV28 and TRBJ2-5; no firm D call. V was shortened by 3 bases and J by 2 bases, with 13 bases between the two germline ends. CDR3 size: 15 residues. Germline V gives CDR1 MDHEN, CDR2 SYDVKM. CDR3 amino acids: CASSFTGNLQETQYF. CDR3 bases: TGTGCCAGCAGTTTCACCGGTAACCTACAAGAGACCCAGTACTTC.

The CDR3 coding sequence is TGTGCCAGCAGCCCACCCGGGCCGAATTCACCCCTCCACTTT. Its protein product is CASSPPGPNSPLHF. This rearrangement joins TRBV5-4 to TRBJ1-6; D not certain. There are 14 residues in the CDR3. Germline values: CDR1 SGHNT, CDR2 YYREEE (reference sequence). V lost 4 bases and J 7 bases, leaving 12 bases between the germline ends.

This clonotype was counted many times. In DNA form, the CDR3 reads TGTGCCAGCAGCCGCCGGACGGATATCTCCTACGAGCAGTACTTC. Translated, it gives CASSRRTDISYEQYF. The chain is built from TRBV7-9 and TRBJ2-7; no clear D gene. Between the trimmed V and J ends, which lost 5 bases and 0 bases, there was a span of 14 bases. CDR1 and CDR2 (germline): SEHNR, FQNEAQ (reference sequence). This CDR3 contains 15 residues.

The sample holds many counts of this clonotype. The genes are TRBV3-1 and TRBJ2-5, with D perhaps TRBD2 (5 bases). Trimming stripped 0 bases from V and 2 bases from J, with 10 bases between. The CDR3 extends over 15 amino acids. The germline gives CDR1 LGHDT, CDR2 YNNKEL (reference sequence). In DNA form, the CDR3 reads TGTGCCAGCAGCCAAGATGTGACTAAACAAGAGACCCAGTACTTC. As protein: CASSQDVTKQETQYF.

This rearrangement joins TRBV29-1 to TRBJ2-7; 9 nucleotides align to TRBD1. The CDR3 spans 14 residues. With V trimmed by 6 bases and J by 1 base, 7 bases remained unmatched. Looked up from germline, CDR1 is SQVTM and CDR2 is ANQGSEA. The CDR3 loop is CSVLAGTGSYEQYF. The CDR3 DNA follows: TGCAGCGTCCTTGCCGGGACAGGGTCCTACGAGCAGTACTTC.

The rearrangement joins TRBV7-9 to TRBJ1-1; possible D gene TRBD1, 5 bases. V lost 5 bases to trimming and J lost 2 bases, with 12 bases between them. Germline V lookup: CDR1 SEHNR, CDR2 FQNEAQ (reference sequence). The CDR3 is 14 residues long. The CDR3 sequence is CASSGWGDNTEAFF. In DNA form, the CDR3 reads TGTGCCAGCAGCGGGTGGGGGGATAACACTGAAGCTTTCTTT.